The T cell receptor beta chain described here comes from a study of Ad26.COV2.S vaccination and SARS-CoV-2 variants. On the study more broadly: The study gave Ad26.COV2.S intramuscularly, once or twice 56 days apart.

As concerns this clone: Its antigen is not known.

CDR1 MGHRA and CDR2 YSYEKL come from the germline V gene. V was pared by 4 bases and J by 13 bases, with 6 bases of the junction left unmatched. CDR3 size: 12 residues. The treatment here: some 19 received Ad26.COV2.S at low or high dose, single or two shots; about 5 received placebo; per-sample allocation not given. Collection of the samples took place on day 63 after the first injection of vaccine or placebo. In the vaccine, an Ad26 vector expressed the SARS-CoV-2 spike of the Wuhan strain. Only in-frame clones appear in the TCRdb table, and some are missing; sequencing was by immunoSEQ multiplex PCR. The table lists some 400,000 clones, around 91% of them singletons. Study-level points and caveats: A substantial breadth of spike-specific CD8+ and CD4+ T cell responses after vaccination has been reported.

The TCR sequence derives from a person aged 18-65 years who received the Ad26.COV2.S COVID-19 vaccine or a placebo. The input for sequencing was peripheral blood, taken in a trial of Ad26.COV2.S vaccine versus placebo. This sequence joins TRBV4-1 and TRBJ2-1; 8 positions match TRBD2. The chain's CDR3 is CASSPGGTTQFF. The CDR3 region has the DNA TGCGCCAGCAGCCCGGGGGGGACGACCCAGTTCTTC.